This TCR beta chain was sequenced during a study of cytotoxic CD8 clonotypes in ibrutinib-treated CLL (TCRdb year 2021). The study in broad terms: The cohort was composed of ten to eleven relapsed/refractory and approximately 16 treatment-naive patients; IGHV unmutated status was identified in roughly 18 patients. Partial responses were observed in roughly 24 patients and complete responses in 2; after a median follow-up of around 68 months, remission was maintained in 14 patients and progression was observed in approximately 12. Response samples were taken after a median of approximately 12 months on treatment, ranging from roughly 6 to 36 months. Samples averaged approximately 260,000 productive templates and about 94,000 productive rearrangements. Of the approximately 90 people in the trial, about two dozen had longitudinal samples available. Cryopreserved peripheral blood mononuclear cells were collected before treatment, at response, and at either disease progression or sustained remission. Every sample from remission and from progressive disease was obtained while the patients were still on ibrutinib.

The meaning of the sample's time point label: approximately eleven months on ibrutinib. For TCR beta library preparation, roughly 2 micrograms of genomic DNA were extracted from the cryopreserved PBMCs. Longitudinal blood samples from CLL patients on ibrutinib monotherapy underwent high-throughput TCR beta sequencing. The patients were enrolled in a single-center, open-label phase 2 trial of ibrutinib monotherapy. On a MiSeq, deep resolution sequencing aimed for a depth between 1 in 1 million and 1 in 200,000 T cells, with each clonotype covered about 9.9x on average. The immunoSEQ hsTCRB Kit was used to generate TCR beta libraries. The authors' analysis ran thus. Data were analyzed with ImmunoSEQ Data Assistant and ImmunoSEQ Analyzer, with V, D and J genes assigned per IMGT definitions. Clonality, which ranges from 0 to 1, was calculated as one minus the normalized Shannon entropy of productive rearrangement frequencies. Public clonotype analysis was restricted to overrepresented clonotypes comprising at least 0.05% of each patient's repertoire. Repertoires from 10 to 15 age-matched healthy donors in immuneACCESS were used as clonality controls. What TCRdb holds here is the immuneACCESS table cut down to in-frame rearrangements. Part of the clones is not present; checked against another copy, under half of the missing clones reflect an unresolved V gene, and the others are unexplained. The DNA was the basis for D and trimming; V, J and clone size are from that table. The sample yields hundreds of thousands of clones; nearly 80% were counted once. About an eighth of the sample rests with the top ten.

About this clone: Its specific antigen is unknown. Per-base quality was not reported, and no clone a single base away is much larger than it.

Results and caveats for the whole study, not just this receptor: Baseline clonality exceeded that of age-matched healthy donors and correlated strongly with circulating CD8+ T-cell counts. Clonality increased at ibrutinib response, stayed stable in sustained remission, and fell back toward baseline at progression. Public clonotypes were found to be uncommon and were observed to contract or remain stable during treatment; the increase in clonality was shown to reflect expansion of private clonotypes at ibrutinib response. Sampling times were not matched between sustained-remission and progressing patients, and lymph node repertoires were not studied.

From V the trimming removes 6 bases and from J it removes 2 bases, while the gene matches leave 3 bases of the junction unaccounted for. Taken from the germline V gene (reference sequence), the CDR1 and CDR2 loops are WNHNN and SYGVQD. The CDR3 contains 14 residues, cysteine and phenylalanine counted. CDR3 DNA only is kept here, 42 bases in frame from base 1. The sequence was collected from a human donor with chronic lymphocytic leukemia. The chain links TRBV10-1 with TRBJ2-7, and TRBD1 matches 11 of the central bases. The sequencing here drew on PBMCs, taken after 12 months of ibrutinib treatment. The CDR3 region reads CASRRDRGAYEQYF. The DNA reads as follows: TGCGCCAGCAGACGGGACAGGGGGGCCTACGAGCAGTACTTC.